Listed below are T cell receptor beta chains from one sample, sequenced in a study of Ad26.COV2.S vaccination and SARS-CoV-2 variants. Sequenced by immunoSEQ multiplex PCR; TCRdb stores in-frame clones only, minus some. Of about 320,000 clones in the sample, just under 85% are singletons; the top ten hold 2.1%. Here the sequenced sample was peripheral blood, taken in a trial of Ad26.COV2.S vaccine versus placebo. Every receptor here comes from a person between 18 and 60 years old who received the Ad26.COV2.S COVID-19 vaccine or a placebo. The CDR3 runs from the conserved cysteine through the conserved F or W. The D gene is left open where the match is weak. Only some rows state a clone size, as once, few, many or a class for expanded clones.

TRBD1 | TRBJ1-4 | TRBV4-1 | . | CASSHPGQGSEKLFF | TGCGCCAGCAGCCACCCGGGACAGGGTAGTGAAAAACTGTTTTTT
. | TRBJ2-5 | TRBV18 | once | CASSPPSRGLRETQYF | TGTGCCAGCTCACCACCGTCTAGGGGCCTCCGGGAGACCCAGTACTTC
TRBD1 | TRBJ1-5 | TRBV5-6 | once | CASSLGTGENQPQHF | TGTGCCAGCAGCCTGGGGACAGGGGAGAATCAGCCCCAGCATTTT
TRBD1 | TRBJ1-1 | TRBV2 | . | CASSATPGQLLNTEAFF | TGTGCCAGCAGTGCCACTCCGGGACAGCTTCTGAACACTGAAGCTTTCTTT
. | TRBJ1-2 | TRBV7-2 | . | CASSLGQGYGYTF | TGTGCCAGCAGCTTAGGTCAGGGGTATGGCTACACCTTC
TRBD2 | TRBJ2-1 | TRBV11-2 | . | CASSLASGWDEQFF | TGTGCCAGCAGCTTAGCTAGCGGGTGGGATGAGCAGTTCTTC
. | TRBJ1-2 | TRBV12-3/TRBV12-4 | once | CASSSYRYGYTF | TGTGCCAGCAGTTCCTATCGCTATGGCTACACCTTC
. | TRBJ2-7 | TRBV25-1 | . | CASSGRGPTYSYEQYF | TGTGCCAGCAGTGGGCGGGGGCCTACTTACTCCTACGAGCAGTACTTC
TRBD2 | TRBJ2-5 | TRBV6-5 | . | CASSLTSGGPTGTQYF | TGTGCCAGCAGTTTGACTAGCGGGGGCCCAACAGGGACCCAGTACTTC
. | TRBJ2-7 | TRBV7-8 | few | CASSLGVYEQYF | TGTGCCAGCAGCTTAGGTGTCTACGAGCAGTACTTC
. | TRBJ1-4 | TRBV9 | . | CASSVRPSREEPEKLFF | TGTGCCAGCAGCGTGAGACCCAGCAGAGAGGAGCCCGAAAAACTGTTTTTT
TRBD1 | TRBJ1-3 | TRBV5-4 | . | CASSHRDRSGNTIYF | TGTGCCAGCAGCCATAGGGACAGAAGTGGAAACACCATATATTTT
. | TRBJ1-1 | TRBV2 | . | CASSSMSGTEAFF | TGTGCCAGCAGTTCGATGTCGGGCACTGAAGCTTTCTTT
TRBD2 | TRBJ2-3 | TRBV5-1 | . | CASSREAKSTDTQYF | TGCGCCAGCAGCCGGGAGGCCAAGAGCACAGATACGCAGTATTTT
. | TRBJ2-7 | TRBV6-5 | . | CASSYLSGIYEQYF | TGTGCCAGCAGTTACTTATCAGGGATCTACGAGCAGTACTTC
. | TRBJ1-6 | TRBV7-3 | . | CASSLRGGNSPLHF | TGTGCCAGCAGCTTAAGAGGGGGTAATTCACCCCTCCACTTT
. | TRBJ1-5 | TRBV25-1 | . | CVLRGNQPQHF | TGTGTACTAAGGGGGAATCAGCCCCAGCATTTT
. | TRBJ2-7 | TRBV2 | . | CASSDRQGISYEQYF | TGTGCCAGCAGTGACCGGCAGGGTATCTCCTACGAGCAGTACTTC
. | TRBJ2-3 | TRBV12-3/TRBV12-4 | once | CASSLDSDTQYF | TGTGCCAGCAGTTTAGATTCAGATACGCAGTATTTT